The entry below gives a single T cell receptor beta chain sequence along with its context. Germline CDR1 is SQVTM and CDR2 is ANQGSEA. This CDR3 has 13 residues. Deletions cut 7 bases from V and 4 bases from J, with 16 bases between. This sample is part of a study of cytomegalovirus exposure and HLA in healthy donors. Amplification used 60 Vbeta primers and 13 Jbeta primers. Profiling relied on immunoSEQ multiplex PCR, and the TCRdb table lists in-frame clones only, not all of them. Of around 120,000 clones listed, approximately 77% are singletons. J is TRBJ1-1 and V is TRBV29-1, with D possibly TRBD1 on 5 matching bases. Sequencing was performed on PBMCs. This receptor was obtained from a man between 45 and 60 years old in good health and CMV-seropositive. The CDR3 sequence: CSGYRDSATEAFF. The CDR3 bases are TGCAGCGGGTACCGGGACTCCGCCACTGAAGCTTTCTTT.